The present TCR beta chain was sequenced within a study of identical twins. The germline V and J ends were trimmed by 0 bases and 7 bases, with 16 bases remaining between them. Germline assignment: CDR1 SGHRS and CDR2 YFSETQ. The length of the CDR3 is 15 residues. TCRdb independently ran MiXCR on the 5' RACE reads; one entry per CDR3 protein. The sample records 700,000 or so distinct CDR3 sequences, 8.6% being singletons. These records were also assigned to another study, of yellow fever vaccine responses in identical twins.

The source is a woman between 18 and 29 years old in good health. The sequenced material came from PBMCs. V usage is TRBV5-1 and J usage is TRBJ2-5; no reliable D call. The DNA of the CDR3 is TGCGCCAGCAGCTTGGCTTCGGCGGTAGTCGCGACCCAGTACTTC. This gives the protein CASSLASAVVATQYF.